This T cell receptor (beta chain) was captured by sequencing in a study of response to subunit inactivated influenza vaccine. MiXCR, applied by TCRdb to the RT-PCR reads, yields one record per CDR3 protein. This sample yields 450,000 to 550,000 distinct CDR3 sequences, of which 25% are seen a single time; 1.5% to 2% belongs to the top ten. The CDR3 is made up of 15 amino acids. Germline V CDR1 and CDR2: SSHAT, FNYEAQ (reference sequence). Points from the study as a whole: It was suggested by the authors that few new T cells are recruited by each seasonal influenza vaccination.

This clonotype has more than one count but fewer than ten. Its antigen is as yet unknown. The junction departs from germline at one end; a sequencing error may be responsible. The J gene is TRBJ2-1, the V gene TRBV7-7, with TRBD2 identical over 9 bases. The input for sequencing was CD4+ T cells sorted from PBMCs, taken roughly 5 days after vaccination. The source of this sequence is a man aged 50 or older who received an inactivated influenza vaccine. In nucleotides, the CDR3 is TGTGCTAGCAGCTTAAACCTAGCGGGGTCCAATGAGCAGTTCTTC. Translated, it gives CASSLNLAGSNEQFF.